The sequence of this TCR beta chain was determined in a study of blood T cell repertoires in COVID-19. Study overall: PBMCs, B-cell-depleted T cells, or T cells were the source of the cDNA or gDNA that made up the material.

Study processing details: How many nucleated cells were present was estimated from reference gene primer amplification. Clones were read by immunoSEQ multiplex PCR, and TCRdb kept only the in-frame ones, dropping some. The DNA gave D and trimming, while V, J and clone size come from that table. Here the sample spans 150,000 to 200,000 clones, roughly 85% being singletons. The CDR3 sequence is 15 residues long. The V and J ends lost 5 bases and 9 bases respectively, with 17 bases between them. The germline V gene has CDR1 SEHNR and CDR2 FQNEAQ (reference sequence). The V call is TRBV7-9, the J call TRBJ1-6; no clear D. The TCR originated in a man over 45 with active or convalescent COVID-19. Sequenced input: peripheral blood. The CDR3 is CASSPTQGSTSPLHF. The CDR3 nucleotides read TGTGCCAGCAGCCCAACGCAAGGGAGTACTTCACCCCTCCACTTT.